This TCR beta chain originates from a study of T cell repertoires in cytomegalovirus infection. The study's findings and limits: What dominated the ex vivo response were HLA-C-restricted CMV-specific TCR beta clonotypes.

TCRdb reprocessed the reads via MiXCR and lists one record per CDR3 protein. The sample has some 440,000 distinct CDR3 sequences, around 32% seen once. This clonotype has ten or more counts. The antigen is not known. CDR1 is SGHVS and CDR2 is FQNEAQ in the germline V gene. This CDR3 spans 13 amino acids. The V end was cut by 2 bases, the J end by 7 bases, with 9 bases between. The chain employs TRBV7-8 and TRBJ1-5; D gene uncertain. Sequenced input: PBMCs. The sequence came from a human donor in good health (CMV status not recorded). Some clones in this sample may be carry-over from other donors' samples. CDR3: CASSLRVGQPQHF. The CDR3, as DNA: TGTGCCAGCAGCTTACGGGTAGGGCAGCCCCAGCATTTT.